The source of this TCR beta chain is a study of shared clonotypes between healthy human individuals. In the CD4+ fraction, cells were divided into CD45RA+ naive and CD45RA-negative memory subsets. On this clone itself: The antigen is not known.

The authors' processing: ImmunoSEQ sequences covered only the junction and lacked quality scores; filtering therefore differed. Sequencing used immunoSEQ multiplex PCR; TCRdb keeps in-frame clones, though not all of them. V and J calls and clone size follow that table, whereas D and trimming were derived from the DNA. This table has a few hundred thousand clones, about 97% appearing once. Study-wide results and limits: Naive subsets usually exceeded memory subsets in estimated richness.

The CDR3 is 15 residues long. V was clipped by 2 bases and J by 4 bases, with 12 bases between them. Germline-derived CDR1 and CDR2 are SGHAT and FQDESV (reference sequence). Sequenced material: naive CD4+ T cells sorted from blood. Subset defined: CD45RA+ positively selected. The chain employs TRBV11-1 and TRBJ1-3; a possible D gene is TRBD1 (5 bases). This clonotype was sampled from a woman in her thirties in good health. In DNA form, the CDR3 reads TGTGCCAGCAGCTTAACCCGGGGCCTCGGAAACACCATATATTTT. Its protein product is CASSLTRGLGNTIYF.